The clone carrying this TCR beta chain has more than one count but fewer than ten. Its specificity is unknown. The sample is drawn from a study of CD8 T cells in ankylosing spondylitis. The CDR3 is 16 amino acids. V shed 6 bases and J 6 bases; nucleotides not matched to a gene: 17. Germline loops: CDR1 DFQATT, CDR2 SNEGSKA (reference sequence). One entry per CDR3 protein, called by TCRdb with MiXCR from the 5' RACE reads. The sample consists of around 440,000 distinct CDR3 sequences, more than 15% of them appearing once. Study outcomes and limitations: A TCR beta motif of seven or eight highly homologous variants appeared characteristic of ankylosing spondylitis blood.

The chain combines TRBV20-1 with TRBJ1-5; 7 bases are shared with TRBD1. Material for sequencing was blood, either unsorted or a sorted T cell fraction (not recorded which). The TCR sequence derives from a male donor with ankylosing spondylitis. The CDR3 bases are TGCAGTGCCACCGGGCGCTCAGGGGGTAAAAGTCAGCCCCAGCATTTT. Protein: CSATGRSGGKSQPQHF.